Below are 2 T cell receptor beta chains sequenced from a single sample in a study of early T cells in non-severe SARS-CoV-2 infection. TCRdb analysed the 5' RACE reads with MiXCR anew, one entry per CDR3 protein. The table records some 91,000 distinct CDR3 sequences, 13% of them present only once. Sequenced sample: whole blood. These TCRs come from an adult who was a healthcare worker with PCR-confirmed SARS-CoV-2 infection or an uninfected control (not recorded which).

In its sample, this clonotype was seen many times. The rearrangement uses TRBV28 and TRBJ1-1; D remains unclear. There are 14 residues in the CDR3. V lost 1 base to trimming and J lost 1 base, with 7 bases between them. Germline V gene data show CDR1 as MDHEN and CDR2 as SYDVKM. The CDR3 bases are TGTGCCAGCAGTTTATTTTTAGGGAACACTGAAGCTTTCTTT. As protein: CASSLFLGNTEAFF.

In this sample, this clonotype turned up many times. The rearrangement links TRBV3-1 to TRBJ1-6, with unresolved D. Deletions cut 5 bases from V and 7 bases from J, with 6 bases between. The germline V gene encodes CDR1 LGHDT and CDR2 YNNKEL (reference sequence). This CDR3 is built from 12 residues. CDR3 region: CASSGGNSPLHF. CDR3 sequence (DNA): TGTGCCAGCAGCGGAGGGAATTCACCCCTCCACTTT.